The sequence of this T cell receptor (beta chain) was determined in a study of kidney transplant recipient with SARS-CoV-2 infection. As regards this clonotype: Since a much larger clone is just one base distant, this may be a read error.

TCRdb analysed the reads with MiXCR anew, one entry per CDR3 protein. The sample holds under 300,000 distinct CDR3 sequences, around 30% seen once. This CDR3 contains 16 residues. Germline CDR1 reads KGHDR; CDR2 reads SFDVKD. The sample was a blood sample, taken at baseline and around day 120 from a kidney transplant recipient. The clonotype originates from a male patient aged 25-45 years who had COVID-19 and was a kidney transplant recipient. Some T cells may be supplied by the graft donor. This chain joins TRBV24-1 and TRBJ2-2, with unresolved D. CDR3 amino acids: CATGDYSDIDTGELFF. The CDR3 DNA reads TGTGCCACCGGTGATTATAGTGACATAGACACCGGGGAGCTGTTTTTT.